This TCR beta chain derives from a study of OX40 agonist ivuxolimab in advanced cancers. Repertoires were generated with immunoSEQ multiplex PCR, while TCRdb's copy carries only in-frame clones and drops some. The table shows about 93,000 clones, with just over 90% occurring only once. The germline CDR1 and CDR2 sequences are SGHNT and YYREEE (reference sequence). Between the trimmed V and J ends, which lost 1 base and 3 bases, there was a span of 8 bases. The CDR3 spans 13 residues. A note on this clone: The same CDR3 also results from other DNA sequences found in this sample.

The rearrangement joins TRBV5-4 to TRBJ2-7; tentative D call: TRBD2 (5 bases). Sequencing used CD4+ or CD8+ T cells sorted from blood, obtained in a trial of the OX40 agonist ivuxolimab. This sequence originates from an adult with an advanced solid tumor such as melanoma, head and neck, liver or kidney cancer. The CDR3 sequence: CASSLQGSYEQYF. CDR3 sequence (DNA): TGTGCCAGCAGCTTGCAAGGGAGCTACGAGCAGTACTTC.